This T cell receptor (beta chain) derives from a study of PD-L1 blockade in urothelial cancer. The repertoire was sequenced with immunoSEQ multiplex PCR; TCRdb's copy has only in-frame clones and lacks some. Altogether about 71,000 clones are present, approximately 88% being singletons, with the ten largest covering roughly 3.4%. Per-patient samples, pretreatment and on-treatment, numbered 1 to 8. The CDR3 loop spans 13 amino acids. The V gene lost 4 bases and the J gene lost 0 bases, with 7 bases spanning the gap. Germline values: CDR1 MGHDK, CDR2 SYGVNS. The rearrangement joins TRBV25-1 to TRBJ2-7; a weak D match, TRBD1 (5 bases). Sequenced here: PBMCs, sampled around atezolizumab (anti-PD-L1) treatment. This TCR was recovered from a man between 60 and 70 years old with urothelial cancer. Written as DNA, the CDR3 is TGTGCCAGCAGTGGCAGGGACTCCTACGAGCAGTACTTC. This translates into CASSGRDSYEQYF.